These 15 T cell receptor beta chains were sequenced from one sample in a study of blood T cells in healthy people across ages. With a J-beta primer mix and a sample-barcoded 5' primer, a second PCR ran 7 to 11 cycles. Via MiXCR, TCRdb re-called the 5' RACE reads, giving one row per CDR3 protein. The sample lists 700,000 to 800,000 distinct CDR3 sequences; roughly two fifths were seen once. The sequencing input was blood. The source of these receptors is a woman in her fifties or sixties in good health.

This clonotype appeared a few times. The chain couples TRBV10-1 to TRBJ2-2; 7 bases line up with TRBD2. The germline CDR1 and CDR2 sequences are WNHNN and SYGVQD (reference sequence). Trimming removed 5 bases from V and 2 bases from J; junction bases left unmatched: 2. The CDR3 is 14 amino acids. The chain's CDR3 is CASSRDYNTGELFF. CDR3 DNA: TGCGCCAGCAGTAGGGACTACAACACCGGGGAGCTGTTTTTT.

As concerns this clonotype: A read error may be the cause here, since a much bigger clone is one base away. The chain recombines TRBV29-1 with TRBJ2-1; TRBD1 aligns across 10 bases. The CDR3 length is 13 residues. Germline lookup yields CDR1 SQVTM and CDR2 ANQGSEA. The CDR3 nucleotides are TGCAGCGGGGACAGGGGAGACGCCAATGAGCGGTTCTTC. This codes for CSGDRGDANERFF.

The CDR3, as DNA: TGCAGTGCTAACAGGGGACTAGGACGGGTTGATGAGCAGTTCTTC. This sequence encodes CSANRGLGRVDEQFF. The chain links TRBV20-1 to TRBJ2-1, with D perhaps matching TRBD2 (8 bases). Germline V lookup: CDR1 DFQATT, CDR2 SNEGSKA (reference sequence). CDR3 size: 15 residues. V gave up 4 bases and J gave up 8 bases, with 21 bases separating them.

This clonotype was observed a single time. The chain has TRBV6-5 and TRBJ2-1; the D gene is possibly TRBD2 (6 bases). Germline V CDR1 and CDR2: MNHEY, SVGAGI. The CDR3 sequence is 13 residues long. With 5 bases removed from V and 8 bases from J, the gap between germline ends came to 13 bases. Written as DNA, the CDR3 is TGTGCCAGCAGTGACCAAACTAGCCATGAGCAGTTCTTC. It encodes CASSDQTSHEQFF.

The rearrangement uses TRBV19 and TRBJ2-2; 16 nucleotides line up with TRBD2. The CDR3 length is 19 residues. Per the germline V gene, CDR1 is LNHDA and CDR2 is SQIVND (reference sequence). The J segment lost 1 base and the V segment lost 5 bases, leaving 7 bases of the junction unmatched. CDR3 residues: CASSEPGLAGGMNTGELFF. The CDR3 bases are TGTGCCAGTAGTGAACCGGGACTAGCGGGAGGGATGAACACCGGGGAGCTGTTTTTT.

V usage is TRBV9 and J usage is TRBJ1-2, with D tentatively TRBD1 (6 bases). V lost 3 bases and J lost 7, with 25 bases in between. CDR3 size: 17 residues. Germline V gene lookup returns CDR1 SGDLS and CDR2 YYNGEE. In DNA, the CDR3 is TGTGCCAGCAGCGCGCATCACTTTGGGACAAACGGCTCTGGCTACACCTTC. Its protein product is CASSAHHFGTNGSGYTF.

V and J are TRBV20-1 and TRBJ2-1, with 11 bases lining up with TRBD1. The J call may be faulty, since TRBJ2-7 better matches the DNA end. The length of the CDR3 is 14 residues. Germline V CDR1 and CDR2: DFQATT, SNEGSKA (reference sequence). CDR3 sequence (DNA): TGCAGTGCTGTCGGGACAGGGGGCTCCTACGAGCAGTACTTC. Translating gives CSAVGTGGSYEQYF.

V usage is TRBV4-2 and J usage is TRBJ1-3; no reliable D call. Trimming took 0 bases from V and 7 from J, leaving 4 bases between them. Per the germline V gene, CDR1 is LGHNA and CDR2 is YNFKEQ. This CDR3 region has 12 residues. The CDR3 DNA reads TGTGCCAGCAGCCAAGAAGGGAACACCATATATTTT. Encoded protein: CASSQEGNTIYF.

V and J are TRBV6-5 and TRBJ2-5; 11 nucleotides align to TRBD1. The CDR3 has 16 amino acids. Germline values: CDR1 MNHEY, CDR2 SVGAGI. V lost 0 bases to trimming and J lost 5 bases; unmatched junction nucleotides: 5. CDR3: CASSYSRTGGEETQYF. The CDR3 DNA reads TGTGCCAGCAGTTACTCCCGGACAGGGGGCGAGGAGACCCAGTACTTC.

Comment on this clonotype: This sequence may be a read error, since a much larger clone differs from it by one base. This chain uses TRBV12-3 or TRBV12-4 with TRBJ2-4; 10 bases line up with TRBD2. The end of the DNA fits TRBJ2-7 better, so the J call may be wrong. CDR3 size: 18 residues. This CDR3 is CARSPEGAGAGGPHEQYF. DNA of the CDR3: TGTGCCCGCAGTCCAGAGGGTGCTGGAGCGGGAGGGCCCCACGAGCAGTACTTC.

This clonotype appeared a single time. This chain links TRBV27 with TRBJ2-3; no firm D call. Trimming stripped 5 bases from V and 7 bases from J, with 10 bases between. Germline CDR1 MNHEY, CDR2 SMNVEV (reference sequence). The CDR3 spans 12 residues. CDR3 in DNA: TGTGCCAGCAGTCTCCTTTTGAATACGCAGTATTTT. Its protein is CASSLLLNTQYF.

The V call is TRBV7-2, the J call TRBJ1-1; no firm D call. This CDR3 comprises 15 residues. Trimming shortened V by 4 bases and J by 1 base, and 13 bases separated the two germline ends. CDR1 is SGHTA and CDR2 is FQGNSA in the germline V gene. The CDR3 region has the DNA TGTGCCAGCAGCTCCCCCCGAAGACCGAACACTGAAGCTTTCTTT. Amino acid sequence: CASSSPRRPNTEAFF.

This clonotype occurred once. The rearrangement uses TRBV7-4 and TRBJ2-7, with D possibly being TRBD2 (5 bases). The CDR3 spans 17 residues. Germline CDR1 SGHVT, CDR2 SQSDAQ. V dropped 2 bases and J dropped 0 bases, with 17 bases sitting between them. CDR3 amino acids: CASSLYFRRRSSYEQYF. CDR3 in DNA: TGTGCCAGCAGCTTATATTTCCGGAGGCGTAGCTCCTACGAGCAGTACTTC. Full variable domain (remainder filled in from reference TRBV7-4 and TRBJ2-7): GAGVSQSPRYKVAKRGRDVALRCDSISGHVTLYWYRQTLGQGSEVLTYSQSDAQRDKSGRPSGRFSAERPERSVSTLKIQRTEQGDSAVYLCASSLYFRRRSSYEQYFGPGTRLTVT.

The V and J genes are TRBV2 and TRBJ1-1; D possibly corresponds to TRBD1 (5 bases). The germline gives CDR1 SNHLY, CDR2 FYNNEI. Trimming removed 6 bases at V and 7 bases at J, with 15 bases between. This CDR3 has 13 residues. The CDR3 spells CASRNRDGVEAFF. The DNA for the CDR3 is TGTGCCAGCAGGAACCGGGACGGAGTTGAAGCTTTCTTT.

This clonotype showed up just a few times. The chain couples TRBV6-5 to TRBJ2-7; 8 bases agree with TRBD1. Per germline, CDR1 MNHEY and CDR2 SVGAGI. V lost 6 bases and J lost 5; bases outside the gene matches: 9. The CDR3 runs to 14 residues. The CDR3 is CASRNGQGFNEQYF. For the CDR3, the DNA is TGTGCCAGCAGGAACGGACAGGGTTTCAACGAGCAGTACTTC.